This is a list of T cell receptor beta chains from one sample in a study of glioma-infiltrating T cells after dendritic cell vaccination. Generated by immunoSEQ multiplex PCR, the TCRdb table keeps only in-frame clones and is missing some. The table includes around 60,000 clones, 86% detected once. Sequencing used blood, obtained after dendritic cell vaccination. Source of these receptors: a human donor with glioblastoma. Each CDR3 is given with its conserved first and last residue. Each record gives: J gene, clone size, D gene, V gene, CDR3 protein, CDR3 DNA. D genes are given only for firm matches. The listing skips clone size in some rows; elsewhere it reads once, few, many or a size class.

>TRBJ1-5|-|-|TRBV6-4
CASSDSTEISNQPQHF
TGTGCCAGCAGTGACTCGACAGAAATTAGCAATCAGCCCCAGCATTTT
>TRBJ2-1|-|TRBD2|TRBV5-1
CASRAGGAENEQFF
TGCGCCAGCAGAGCCGGGGGGGCCGAGAATGAGCAGTTCTTC
>TRBJ2-1|-|TRBD2|TRBV9
CASSVGWTSGYNEQFF
TGTGCCAGCAGCGTAGGTTGGACTAGCGGTTACAATGAGCAGTTCTTC
>TRBJ2-4|-|-|TRBV7-2
CASSLESAGRSAKNIQYF
TGTGCCAGCAGCTTAGAGTCCGCAGGGCGATCGGCCAAAAACATTCAGTACTTC
>TRBJ2-7|-|TRBD1|TRBV30
CAWSAPGQFYEQYF
TGTGCCTGGAGTGCCCCGGGACAGTTCTACGAGCAGTACTTC
>TRBJ2-6|-|-|TRBV4-2
CASRPPGAGANVLTF
TGTGCCAGCAGGCCCCCAGGGGCTGGGGCCAACGTCCTGACTTTC
>TRBJ1-5|-|TRBD1|TRBV5-6
CASSSGGVNSNQPQHF
TGTGCCAGCAGCTCAGGGGGAGTTAATAGCAATCAGCCCCAGCATTTT
>TRBJ2-3|-|-|TRBV6-4
CASSDPGRFGQDTQYF
TGTGCCAGCAGTGACCCGGGTCGGTTCGGCCAAGATACGCAGTATTTT
>TRBJ1-6|-|TRBD1|TRBV2
CASSDIRRDRWSPLHF
TGTGCCAGCAGTGACATACGGCGGGACAGATGGTCACCCCTCCACTTT
>TRBJ2-7|-|-|TRBV6-1
CASSPRDEQYF
TGTGCCAGCAGCCCCAGGGACGAGCAGTACTTC
>TRBJ2-1|-|-|TRBV11-2
CASTQSVGRFNNEQFF
TGTGCCAGCACCCAATCGGTGGGCAGGTTTAACAATGAGCAGTTCTTC
>TRBJ2-1|-|-|TRBV2
CASSPSNEQFF
TGTGCCAGCAGTCCCAGCAATGAGCAGTTCTTC
>TRBJ1-1|few|TRBD1|TRBV5-1
CASSLDRGRTEAFF
TGCGCCAGCAGCTTGGACAGGGGGCGAACTGAAGCTTTCTTT
>TRBJ2-5|-|-|TRBV11-2
CASSLQRSQETQYF
TGTGCCAGCAGCTTACAGCGCTCACAAGAGACCCAGTACTTC
>TRBJ2-7|-|TRBD1|TRBV11-3
CASSFRTGYEQYF
TGTGCCAGCAGCTTCAGGACAGGTTACGAGCAGTACTTC
>TRBJ1-3|-|TRBD1|TRBV2
CASRDRASSGNTIYF
TGTGCCAGCAGGGACAGGGCCTCCTCTGGAAACACCATATATTTT
>TRBJ2-3|-|TRBD1|TRBV7-7
CASSSTGDTQYF
TGTGCTAGTAGTTCTACAGGGGACACGCAGTATTTT
>TRBJ2-1|-|-|TRBV11-3
CASSLEEGGYNEQFF
TGTGCCAGCAGCTTAGAGGAGGGCGGATACAATGAGCAGTTCTTC
>TRBJ1-6|-|-|TRBV18
CASSPPGNRSPLHF
TGTGCCAGCTCACCTCCAGGGAATCGCTCCCCCCTCCACTTT
>TRBJ1-4|-|TRBD1|TRBV27
CASSAGGYGEKLFF
TGTGCCAGCAGTGCAGGGGGCTACGGCGAAAAACTGTTTTTT
>TRBJ1-1|-|TRBD1|TRBV30
CAWSYDRGSTEAFF
TGTGCCTGGAGTTACGACAGGGGCAGTACTGAAGCTTTCTTT
>TRBJ1-2|-|TRBD1|TRBV7-9
CASSLDRAPGRYGYTF
TGTGCCAGCAGCTTGGACAGGGCCCCGGGGAGGTATGGCTACACCTTC
>TRBJ2-1|-|-|TRBV19
CASTSKTFANEQFF
TGTGCCAGTACCTCTAAGACTTTCGCCAATGAGCAGTTCTTC
>TRBJ2-1|-|TRBD2|TRBV29-1
CSVDGASGGPQFF
TGCAGCGTTGACGGTGCTAGCGGGGGCCCCCAGTTCTTC
>TRBJ2-3|few|-|TRBV12-5
CASGLFGRGLTRGTDTQYF
TGTGCTAGTGGTTTGTTTGGCAGGGGGCTTACGCGGGGGACAGATACGCAGTATTTT
>TRBJ2-5|-|TRBD1|TRBV30
CAWSRGTGIRETQYF
TGTGCCTGGAGCCGAGGGACAGGGATTCGAGAGACCCAGTACTTC
>TRBJ1-2|-|-|TRBV7-9
CASSLGAAVGELYGYTF
TGTGCCAGCAGCTTAGGAGCGGCGGTCGGGGAACTTTATGGCTACACCTTC
>TRBJ2-7|-|TRBD2|TRBV4-2
CASSQARTSGVFSEQYF
TGTGCCAGCAGCCAAGCAAGGACTAGCGGGGTATTCTCCGAGCAGTACTTC
>TRBJ2-1|once|TRBD2|TRBV14
CASSQLAGVGEQFF
TGTGCCAGCAGCCAACTAGCGGGAGTCGGGGAGCAGTTCTTC
>TRBJ2-1|-|TRBD2|TRBV5-1
CASSPASGSSSYNEQFF
TGCGCCAGCAGTCCCGCTAGCGGATCAAGCTCCTACAATGAGCAGTTCTTC
>TRBJ1-1|few|TRBD1|TRBV7-6
CASSPRQGAQSEAFF
TGTGCCAGCAGCCCGAGACAGGGGGCGCAGTCTGAAGCTTTCTTT
>TRBJ2-5|-|-|TRBV5-4
CASSPVGGTQYF
TGTGCCAGCAGCCCCGTCGGGGGGACCCAGTACTTC
>TRBJ2-5|-|TRBD1|TRBV5-1
CASTTDRVETQYF
TGCGCCAGCACAACGGACAGGGTAGAGACCCAGTACTTC
>TRBJ2-1|-|TRBD2|TRBV5-4
CASRRGGAAYNEQFF
TGTGCCAGCAGACGCGGGGGGGCCGCCTACAATGAGCAGTTCTTC
>TRBJ1-6|-|TRBD1|TRBV6-5
CASSYRDRGNSPLHF
TGTGCCAGCAGTTATCGAGACAGGGGAAATTCACCCCTCCACTTT